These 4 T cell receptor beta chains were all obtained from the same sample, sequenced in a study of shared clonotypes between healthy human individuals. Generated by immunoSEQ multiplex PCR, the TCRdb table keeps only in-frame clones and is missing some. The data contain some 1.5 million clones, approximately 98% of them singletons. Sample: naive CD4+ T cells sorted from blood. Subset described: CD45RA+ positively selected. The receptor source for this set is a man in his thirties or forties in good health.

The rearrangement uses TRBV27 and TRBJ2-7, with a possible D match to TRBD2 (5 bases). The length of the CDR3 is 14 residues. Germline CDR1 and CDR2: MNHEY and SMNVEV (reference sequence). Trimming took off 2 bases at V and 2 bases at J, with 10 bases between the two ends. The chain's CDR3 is CASSLIDGTYEQYF. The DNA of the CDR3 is TGTGCCAGCAGTTTAATCGACGGGACCTACGAGCAGTACTTC.

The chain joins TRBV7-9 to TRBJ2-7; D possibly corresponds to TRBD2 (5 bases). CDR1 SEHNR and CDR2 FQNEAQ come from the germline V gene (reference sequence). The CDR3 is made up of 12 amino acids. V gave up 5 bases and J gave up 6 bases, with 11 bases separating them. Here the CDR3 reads CASSQLVSEQYF. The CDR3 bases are TGTGCCAGCAGCCAACTAGTATCCGAGCAGTACTTC.

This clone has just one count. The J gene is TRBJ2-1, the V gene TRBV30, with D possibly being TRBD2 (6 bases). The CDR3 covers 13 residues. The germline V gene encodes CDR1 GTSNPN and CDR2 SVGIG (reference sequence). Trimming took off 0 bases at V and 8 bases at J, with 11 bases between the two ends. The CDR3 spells CAWSVMTRYEQFF. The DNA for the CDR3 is TGTGCCTGGAGTGTAATGACTAGATATGAGCAGTTCTTC. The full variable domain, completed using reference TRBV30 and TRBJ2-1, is SQTIHQWPATLVQPVGSPLSLECTVEGTSNPNLYWYRQAAGRGLQLLFYSVGIGQISSEVPQNLSASRPQDRQFILSSKKLLLSDSGFYLCAWSVMTRYEQFFGPGTRLTVL.

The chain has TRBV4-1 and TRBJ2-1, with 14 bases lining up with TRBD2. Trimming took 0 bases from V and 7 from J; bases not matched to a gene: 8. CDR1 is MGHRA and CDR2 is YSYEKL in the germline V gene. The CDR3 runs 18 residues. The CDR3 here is CASSQELRLAGGRNEQFF. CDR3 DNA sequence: TGCGCCAGCAGCCAAGAACTCCGACTAGCGGGAGGGAGGAATGAGCAGTTCTTC.